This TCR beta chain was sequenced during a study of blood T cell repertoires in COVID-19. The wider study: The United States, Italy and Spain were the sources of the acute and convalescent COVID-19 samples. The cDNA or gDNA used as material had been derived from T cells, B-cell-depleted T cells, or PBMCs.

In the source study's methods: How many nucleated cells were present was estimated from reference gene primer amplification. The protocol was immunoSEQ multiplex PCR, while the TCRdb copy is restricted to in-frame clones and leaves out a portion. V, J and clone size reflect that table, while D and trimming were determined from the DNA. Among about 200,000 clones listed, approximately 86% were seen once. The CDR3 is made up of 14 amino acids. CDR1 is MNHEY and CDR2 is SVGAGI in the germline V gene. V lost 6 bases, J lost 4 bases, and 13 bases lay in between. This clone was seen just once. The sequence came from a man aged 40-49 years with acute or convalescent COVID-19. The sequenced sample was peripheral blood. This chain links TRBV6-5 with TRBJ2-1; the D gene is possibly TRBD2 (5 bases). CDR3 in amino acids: CASSPHTSYNEQFF. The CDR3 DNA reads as TGTGCCAGCAGCCCGCATACTAGTTACAATGAGCAGTTCTTC.